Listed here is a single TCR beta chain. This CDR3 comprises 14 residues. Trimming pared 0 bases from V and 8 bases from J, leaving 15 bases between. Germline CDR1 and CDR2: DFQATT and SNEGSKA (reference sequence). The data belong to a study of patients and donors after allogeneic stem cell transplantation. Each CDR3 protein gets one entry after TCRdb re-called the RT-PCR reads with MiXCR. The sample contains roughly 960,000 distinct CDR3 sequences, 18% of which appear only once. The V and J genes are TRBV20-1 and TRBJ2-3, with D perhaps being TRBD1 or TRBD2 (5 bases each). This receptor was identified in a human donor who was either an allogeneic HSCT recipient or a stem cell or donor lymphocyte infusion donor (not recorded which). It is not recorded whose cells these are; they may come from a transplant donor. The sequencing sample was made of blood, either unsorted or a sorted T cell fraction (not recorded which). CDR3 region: CSAREGTQLPTQYF. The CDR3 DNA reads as TGCAGTGCTAGAGAGGGGACCCAGCTCCCTACGCAGTATTTT.